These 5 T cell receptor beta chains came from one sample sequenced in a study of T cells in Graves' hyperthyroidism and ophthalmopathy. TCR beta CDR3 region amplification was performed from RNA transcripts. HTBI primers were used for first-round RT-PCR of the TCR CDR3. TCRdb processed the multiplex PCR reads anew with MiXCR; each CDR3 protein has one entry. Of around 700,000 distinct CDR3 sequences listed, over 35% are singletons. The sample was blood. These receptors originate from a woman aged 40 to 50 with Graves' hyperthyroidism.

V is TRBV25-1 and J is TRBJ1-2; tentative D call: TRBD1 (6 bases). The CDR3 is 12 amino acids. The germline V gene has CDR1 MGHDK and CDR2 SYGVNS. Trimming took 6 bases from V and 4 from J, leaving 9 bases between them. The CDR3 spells CASRQGTYGYTF. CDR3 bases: TGTGCCAGCAGACAGGGAACCTATGGCTACACCTTC.

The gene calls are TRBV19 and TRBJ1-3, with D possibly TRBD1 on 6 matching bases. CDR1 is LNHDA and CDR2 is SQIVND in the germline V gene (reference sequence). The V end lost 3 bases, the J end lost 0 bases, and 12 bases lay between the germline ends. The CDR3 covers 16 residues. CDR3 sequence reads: CASSMGKGDSGNTIYF. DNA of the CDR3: TGTGCCAGTAGTATGGGCAAGGGGGACTCTGGAAACACCATATATTTT.

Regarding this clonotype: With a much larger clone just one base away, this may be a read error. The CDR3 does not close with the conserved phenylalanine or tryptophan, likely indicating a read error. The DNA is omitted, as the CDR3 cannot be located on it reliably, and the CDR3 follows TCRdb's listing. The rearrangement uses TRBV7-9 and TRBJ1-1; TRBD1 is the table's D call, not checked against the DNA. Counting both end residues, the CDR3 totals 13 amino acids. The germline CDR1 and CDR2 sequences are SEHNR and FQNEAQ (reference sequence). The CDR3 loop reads CASSPDRVRFVFL.

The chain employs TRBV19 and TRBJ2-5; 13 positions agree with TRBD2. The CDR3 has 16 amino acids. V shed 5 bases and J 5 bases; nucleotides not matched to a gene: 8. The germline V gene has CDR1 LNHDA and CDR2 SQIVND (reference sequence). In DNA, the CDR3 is TGTGCCAGTAGTCTCACTAGCGGGGGGGCCGCGGAGACCCAGTACTTC. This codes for CASSLTSGGAAETQYF.

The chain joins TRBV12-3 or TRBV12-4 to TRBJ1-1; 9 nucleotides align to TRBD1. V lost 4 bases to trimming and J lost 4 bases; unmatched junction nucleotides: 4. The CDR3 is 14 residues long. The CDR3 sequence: CASSYQQGATEAFF. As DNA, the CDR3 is TGTGCCAGCAGTTACCAACAGGGGGCCACTGAAGCTTTCTTT.